This section outlines one TCR beta chain sequence together with its context. Its target is not known. The CDR3 covers 12 residues. Per germline, CDR1 SEHNR and CDR2 FQNEAQ (reference sequence). The V and J ends lost 4 bases and 7 bases respectively, with 11 bases between them. Terminally differentiated effector memory CD45RA+ cells were excluded by CCR7 positive selection of CD45RO-negative cells. This sample is part of a study of shared clonotypes between healthy human individuals. Study-level background: Per donor, three plates held CD4 naive cells, three held CD4 memory, two held CD8 naive and one held CD8 memory.

Several immunoSEQ plates received, in even portions, the genomic DNA of each subset. Here immunoSEQ multiplex PCR was the method, and the copy in TCRdb shows in-frame clones only, minus some. The table records more than 2 million clones, about 94% of them present only once. Study-level results: Clonotypes shared by all four donors outscored non-shared clonotypes in generation probability. Tissue TCR repertoires likely differ from these blood-only repertoires.

The V and J genes are TRBV7-9 and TRBJ2-7; D remains ambiguous. This receptor was taken from a man aged 18 to 30 in good health. The sample consisted of naive CD8+ T cells sorted from blood. The CDR3 here is CASSSSASEQYF. DNA for the CDR3: TGTGCCAGCAGCTCCAGCGCCTCGGAGCAGTACTTC. The variable domain in full, completed from reference TRBV7-9 and TRBJ2-7, reads DTGVSQNPRHKITKRGQNVTFRCDPISEHNRLYWYRQTLGQGPEFLTYFQNEAQLEKSRLLSDRFSAERPKGSFSTLEIQRTEQGDSAMYLCASSSSASEQYFGPGTRLTVT.